This passage covers 24 T cell receptor beta chains from one sample sequenced in a study of human T cells and chemical hapten exposure (dated by TCRdb to about 2021). Taken with the paper, the label for time point translates to: patch test 1, 2 weeks after DPC sensitization. Explained via the paper, the treatment or condition label denotes: therapeutic diphenylcyclopropenone sensitization with weekly scalp DPC. The library was built by means of RACE. These reads were obtained on a NextSeq 500. The raw public data were reprocessed by TCRdb itself: fastp quality trimming at Q25, MiXCR clonotype calling, in-frame beta chains only. Entries that share a CDR3 protein sequence are merged under the most common genes and DNA. The sample records roughly 360,000 distinct CDR3 sequences, 4.8% of which are singletons. The ten largest make up roughly 2.4% of the sample. The sample consisted of whole blood, taken in connection with sensitization to the hapten diphenylcyclopropenone (DPC). Source of these receptors: a woman aged 45-59 years with alopecia areata. Some clones in this sample may be carry-over from other donors' samples.

This clonotype was found many times. V and J are TRBV12-3 or TRBV12-4 and TRBJ1-1; D uncertain. With 3 bases removed from V and 3 bases from J, the gap between germline ends came to 8 bases. The CDR3 length is 13 residues. This CDR3 reads CASSLERHTEAFF. CDR3 in DNA: TGTGCCAGCAGTTTGGAACGGCACACTGAAGCTTTCTTT.

This clonotype was seen a handful of times. The gene calls are TRBV14 and TRBJ2-7; 7 bases are shared with TRBD1. CDR3 size: 13 residues. J gave up 2 bases and V 5 bases, and 3 bases lay outside the gene matches. The germline V gene has CDR1 SGHDN and CDR2 FVKESK. The CDR3 DNA reads TGTGCCAGCAGCGGACAGGATCCCTACGAGCAGTACTTC. This gives the protein CASSGQDPYEQYF.

This clonotype has at least ten counts. The chain joins TRBV18 to TRBJ1-3; 7 bases fit TRBD1. This CDR3 is 16 amino acids long. Trimming removed 1 base from V and 3 bases from J; junction bases left unmatched: 6. The germline gives CDR1 KGHSH, CDR2 LQKENI. This CDR3 is CASSPRDSEFGNTIYF. The CDR3 coding sequence is TGTGCCAGCTCACCACGGGACAGTGAGTTTGGAAACACCATATATTTT.

Ten or more counts support this clonotype. The chain is built from TRBV5-5 and TRBJ1-1; weak D call: TRBD1 (5 bases). V lost 4 bases to trimming and J lost 3 bases, with 10 bases between them. The CDR3 sequence is 13 residues long. Germline values: CDR1 SGHKS, CDR2 YYEKEE (reference sequence). This CDR3 is CASSNPTDTEAFF. The CDR3 DNA reads as TGTGCCAGCAGCAACCCGACAGACACTGAAGCTTTCTTT.

This clonotype has a count of ten or more. This sequence joins TRBV5-5 and TRBJ2-1; D ambiguous. Trimming removed 0 bases at V and 9 bases at J, with 7 bases between. The CDR3 contains 12 residues. CDR1 and CDR2 from the germline V gene are SGHKS and YYEKEE (reference sequence). In DNA, the CDR3 is TGTGCCAGCAGCTTGGGAGACACTGAGCAGTTCTTC. Protein product: CASSLGDTEQFF.

This chain joins TRBV30 and TRBJ2-3, with 9 nucleotides matching TRBD2. After removal of 4 bases from V and 5 bases from J, the junction contained 10 bases not matched to a gene. The CDR3 totals 15 residues. Germline CDR1 reads GTSNPN; CDR2 reads SVGIG (reference sequence). The CDR3 region is CAWTPGTSLGDTQYF. CDR3 DNA: TGTGCCTGGACGCCCGGGACTAGCTTAGGAGATACGCAGTATTTT.

This clonotype came up many times. Here the CDR3 DNA reads TGTGCCAGCAGCCACGGCTATGGCTACACCTTC. This encodes CASSHGYGYTF. The rearrangement uses TRBV3-1 and TRBJ1-2; D is undetermined. This CDR3 comprises 11 residues. The V gene lost 3 bases and the J gene lost 4 bases, with 3 bases spanning the gap. Germline loops: CDR1 LGHDT, CDR2 YNNKEL (reference sequence).

This clonotype has a count of ten or more. The V gene is TRBV9, the J gene TRBJ1-1, with 11 bases matching TRBD1. From germline, CDR1 is SGDLS and CDR2 YYNGEE. The CDR3 is 17 residues long. V gave up 0 bases and J gave up 7 bases; unmatched junction bases: 11. The CDR3 is CASSVDGTGGGVGEAFF. CDR3 coding DNA: TGTGCCAGCAGCGTAGATGGGACAGGGGGTGGGGTTGGTGAAGCTTTCTTT.

This clonotype was counted between two and nine times. V gene TRBV30 combines with J gene TRBJ2-7, with a tentative D call TRBD2 (6 bases). V was trimmed by 0 bases and J by 7 bases, leaving 10 bases between them. This CDR3 has 12 amino acids. The V gene's germline CDR1 is GTSNPN and CDR2 SVGIG (reference sequence). The DNA for the CDR3 is TGTGCCTGGAGTGTCCTAGCGCCGGAGCAGTACTTC. Amino acids: CAWSVLAPEQYF.

This clonotype was observed at least ten times. The chain links TRBV4-3 to TRBJ2-1; D not certain. Trimming shortened V by 0 bases and J by 8 bases, and 11 bases separated the two germline ends. Germline CDR1 LGHNA, CDR2 YSLEER. This CDR3 is built from 14 residues. The CDR3 DNA is TGCGCCAGCAGCCAAGAGAATTTAGGGCATGAGCAGTTCTTC. This codes for CASSQENLGHEQFF.

This clonotype has a handful of counts. The gene calls are TRBV2 and TRBJ2-3; 8 nucleotides match TRBD2. The CDR3 is made up of 15 amino acids. V gave up 5 bases and J gave up 0 bases; unmatched junction bases: 4. Looked up from germline, CDR1 is SNHLY and CDR2 is FYNNEI. The CDR3 protein is CASSIAGGSTDTQYF. The CDR3 DNA sequence: TGTGCCAGCAGTATTGCGGGAGGAAGCACAGATACGCAGTATTTT.

This clonotype was counted many times. CDR3 region: CASSEGDRTSYEQYF. The CDR3 DNA follows: TGTGCCAGCAGTGAAGGGGACAGGACCTCCTACGAGCAGTACTTC. This rearrangement joins TRBV2 to TRBJ2-7; 8 bases align to TRBD1. Losses at the gene ends were 1 base for V and 0 bases for J; bases not matched to a gene: 2. Germline CDR1 is SNHLY and CDR2 is FYNNEI. CDR3 length equals 15 residues.

Many counts were recorded for this clonotype. This chain links TRBV5-1 with TRBJ2-7; 10 bases are a match to TRBD1. After removal of 3 bases from V and 6 bases from J, the junction contained 12 bases not matched to a gene. The CDR3 is 16 residues long. CDR1 and CDR2 (germline): SGHRS, YFSETQ. For the CDR3, the DNA is TGCGCCAGCAGCTCCCCAGCGACAGGGGGCTCGGGCGAGCAGTACTTC. It is translated as CASSSPATGGSGEQYF.

This clonotype was counted many times. The CDR3 region has the DNA TGCGCCAGCAGCTTTGGCGGGGGGACCACAGATACGCAGTATTTT. This sequence encodes CASSFGGGTTDTQYF. This rearrangement joins TRBV5-1 to TRBJ2-3; 8 nucleotides match TRBD2. Trimming took 2 bases from V and 2 from J; bases not matched to a gene: 4. The CDR3 runs to 15 residues. From germline, CDR1 is SGHRS and CDR2 YFSETQ.

This chain uses TRBV12-3 or TRBV12-4 with TRBJ2-1; D is undetermined. This CDR3 contains 13 residues. Deletions cut 5 bases from V and 5 bases from J, with 10 bases between. This chain's CDR3 is CASSPLHNNEQFF. CDR3 in DNA: TGTGCCAGCAGTCCCCTACATAACAATGAGCAGTTCTTC.

The chain employs TRBV20-1 and TRBJ2-1; 15 bases agree with TRBD2. Unmatched junction bases numbered 4, after V lost 0 bases and J lost 7 bases. Germline CDR1 is DFQATT and CDR2 is SNEGSKA (reference sequence). The CDR3 is 16 amino acids. The CDR3 nucleotides are TGCAGTGCTAGAGAAAGGACTAGCGGGAGGGCGAATGAGCAGTTCTTC. This gives the protein CSARERTSGRANEQFF.

This clonotype was recorded at least ten times. The gene calls are TRBV7-2 and TRBJ2-5; 7 nucleotides match TRBD2. J lost 3 bases, V lost 2 bases, and 3 bases had no gene match. The V gene's germline CDR1 is SGHTA and CDR2 FQGNSA. The CDR3 is made up of 14 amino acids. The CDR3 DNA follows: TGTGCCAGCAGCTTATTTGCGGGGGAAGAGACCCAGTACTTC. It translates to CASSLFAGEETQYF.

CDR3 residues: CAIAAGPATNEKLFF. In DNA, the CDR3 is TGTGCCATCGCCGCCGGACCAGCAACTAATGAAAAACTGTTTTTT. The chain is built from TRBV6-1 and TRBJ1-4; D unclear. The CDR3 is 15 amino acids. Per the germline V gene, CDR1 is MNHNS and CDR2 is SASEGT. V shed 10 bases and J shed 0 bases, with 15 bases lying between them.

The gene calls are TRBV5-6 and TRBJ2-1, with 12 bases fitting TRBD2. After removal of 3 bases from V and 16 bases from J, the junction contained 8 bases not matched to a gene. The CDR3 covers 13 residues. The germline V gene encodes CDR1 SGHDT and CDR2 YYEEEE. CDR3 residues: CASSWTSGVRSFF. The CDR3 DNA is TGTGCCAGCAGCTGGACTAGCGGGGTCCGATCCTTCTTC. Complete variable domain (other parts from reference TRBV5-6 and TRBJ2-1): DAGVTQSPTHLIKTRGQQVTLRCSPKSGHDTVSWYQQALGQGPQFIFQYYEEEERQRGNFPDRFSGHQFPNYSSELNVNALLLGDSALYLCASSWTSGVRSFFGPGTRLTVL.

This chain connects TRBV29-1 to TRBJ1-1, with D uncertain. CDR1 and CDR2 (germline): SQVTM, ANQGSEA. The CDR3 has 12 residues. Trimming shortened V by 2 bases and J by 5 bases, and 9 bases separated the two germline ends. The DNA of the CDR3 is TGCAGCGTTGAACCCGGACCGACTGAAGCTTTCTTT. Protein: CSVEPGPTEAFF.

The chain has TRBV27 and TRBJ2-5; D perhaps matches TRBD2 (6 bases). Germline V CDR1 and CDR2: MNHEY, SMNVEV (reference sequence). The CDR3 has 15 amino acids. The ends were cut back, 5 bases at V and 9 bases at J, with 22 bases in the middle. CDR3 residues: CASSPLRDSGLAQYF. The CDR3 nucleotides read TGTGCCAGCAGTCCCCTCCGGGACTCGGGTTTGGCCCAGTACTTC.

The sample holds many counts of this clonotype. The rearrangement joins TRBV29-1 to TRBJ1-1, with D perhaps TRBD1 (5 bases). Germline CDR1 SQVTM, CDR2 ANQGSEA. This CDR3 region has 13 residues. Trimming took off 6 bases at V and 6 bases at J, with 17 bases between the two ends. The CDR3 sequence: CSVPGPIGAEAFF. CDR3 DNA: TGCAGCGTCCCGGGACCGATCGGCGCTGAAGCTTTCTTT.

This clonotype was seen ten or more times. This chain joins TRBV29-1 and TRBJ2-3, with 8 nucleotides matching TRBD2. Unmatched junction bases numbered 5, after V lost 6 bases and J lost 0 bases. The CDR3 runs to 14 residues. Germline V gene data show CDR1 as SQVTM and CDR2 as ANQGSEA. Written as DNA, the CDR3 is TGCAGCGTGGCCCTAGCGGGTAGCACAGATACGCAGTATTTT. It encodes CSVALAGSTDTQYF.

This clonotype was recorded at least ten times. The V gene is TRBV14, the J gene TRBJ2-1; 9 bases are shared with TRBD1. J gave up 5 bases and V 0 bases, and 8 bases lay outside the gene matches. The germline gives CDR1 SGHDN, CDR2 FVKESK. This CDR3 contains 17 residues. The CDR3 loop reads CASSQDPGQGPHNEQFF. The DNA of the CDR3 is TGTGCCAGCAGCCAAGACCCGGGACAGGGCCCCCACAATGAGCAGTTCTTC.